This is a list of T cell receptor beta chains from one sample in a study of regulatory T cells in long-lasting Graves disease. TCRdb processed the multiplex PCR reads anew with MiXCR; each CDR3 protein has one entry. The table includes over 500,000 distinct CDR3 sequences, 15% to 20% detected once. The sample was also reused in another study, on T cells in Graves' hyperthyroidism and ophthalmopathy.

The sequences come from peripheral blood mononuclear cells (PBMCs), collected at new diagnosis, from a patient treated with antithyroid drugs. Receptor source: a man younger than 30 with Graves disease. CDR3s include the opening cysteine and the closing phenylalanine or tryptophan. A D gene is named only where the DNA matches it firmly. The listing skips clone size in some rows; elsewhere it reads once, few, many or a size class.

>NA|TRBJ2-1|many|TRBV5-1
TGCGCCAGCAGCTTCGGCCAGGGATCCTACAATGAGCAGTTCTTC
CASSFGQGSYNEQFF
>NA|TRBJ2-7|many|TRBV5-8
TGTGCCAGCAGCCCGACTTCCGGGACTCTCACATACGAGCAGTACTTC
CASSPTSGTLTYEQYF
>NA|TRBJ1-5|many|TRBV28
TGTGCCAGCAGTTTGCGGGACCCCAATCAGCCCCAGCATTTT
CASSLRDPNQPQHF
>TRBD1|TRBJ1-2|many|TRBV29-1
TGCAGCGTTGTAGGGGGCGGAAACTATGGCTACACCTTC
CSVVGGGNYGYTF
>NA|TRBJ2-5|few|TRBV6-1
TGTGCCAGCAGGCCCCCCTCTCAAGAGACCCAGTACTTC
CASRPPSQETQYF
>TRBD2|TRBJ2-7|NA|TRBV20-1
TGCAGTGCCGGGGACTACGAGAGGTCGTACTTC
CSAGDYERSYF
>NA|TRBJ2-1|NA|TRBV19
TGTGCCAGTAGTGATTCCAGGGGACCTCCGGCTGAGCAGTTCTTC
CASSDSRGPPAEQFF
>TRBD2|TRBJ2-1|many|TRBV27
TGTGCCAGCACCGCAAGTAGCGGGGACTACAATGAGCAGTTCTTC
CASTASSGDYNEQFF
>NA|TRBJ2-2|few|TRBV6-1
TGTGCCAGCAGCCCGGTTGTAGGCGGGGAGCTGTTTTTT
CASSPVVGGELFF
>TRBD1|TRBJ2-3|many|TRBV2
TGTGCCAGCAGGGCCGGGACAGGGTTAGATACGCAGTATTTT
CASRAGTGLDTQYF
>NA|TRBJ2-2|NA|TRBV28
TGTGCCAGCAGTCTCAGGACAGCTAAGAGCGGGGAGCTGTTTTTT
CASSLRTAKSGELFF
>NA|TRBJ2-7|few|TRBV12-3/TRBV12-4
TGTGCCAGCTCCCTTCGGGGCTCTCCGGATGGCTACGAGCAGTACTTC
CASSLRGSPDGYEQYF
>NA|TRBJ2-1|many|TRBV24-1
TGTGCCACCAGTCGCTCCGGGGGATACAATGAGCAGTTCTTC
CATSRSGGYNEQFF
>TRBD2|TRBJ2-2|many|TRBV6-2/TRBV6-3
TGTGCCAGCAGCCCCGGACTAGCGGGAGGCACCGGGGAGCTGTTTTTT
CASSPGLAGGTGELFF
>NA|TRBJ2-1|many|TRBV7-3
TGTGCCAGCAGCTCTCGGGGGACTGACTACAATGAGCAGTTCTTC
CASSSRGTDYNEQFF
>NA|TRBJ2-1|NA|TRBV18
TGTGCCACCTCATTAACGACCGACAATGAGCAGTTCTTC
CATSLTTDNEQFF
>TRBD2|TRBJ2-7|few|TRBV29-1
TGCAGCGTTGCGCGACTAGCGGGAGTCGCCTACGAGCAGTACTTC
CSVARLAGVAYEQYF
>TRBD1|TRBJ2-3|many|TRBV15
TGTGCCACCAGCAGATCGGGGACAGGGATAACAGATACGCAGTATTTT
CATSRSGTGITDTQYF
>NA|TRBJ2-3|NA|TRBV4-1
TGCGCCAGCAGCCAAGATTGGTCCCCGGGGTTTGAGGATACGCAGTATTTT
CASSQDWSPGFEDTQYF
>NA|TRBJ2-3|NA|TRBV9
TGTGCCAGCAGCGTAGAACCGGACACCTTCACAGATACGCAGTATTTT
CASSVEPDTFTDTQYF
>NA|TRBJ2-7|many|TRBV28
TGTGCCAGCAACCCGACAGCCTACTCCTACGAGCAGTACTTC
CASNPTAYSYEQYF
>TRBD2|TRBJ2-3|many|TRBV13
TGTGCCAGCAGCTTACCTGGACTAGCGGGTACAGATACGCAGTATTTT
CASSLPGLAGTDTQYF
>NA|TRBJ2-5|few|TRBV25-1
TGTGCCAGCAGTGACATAGGACAGAAAGAGACCCAGTACTTC
CASSDIGQKETQYF
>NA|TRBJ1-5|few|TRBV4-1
TGCGCCAGCAGACAAGACTATGGGGGGTTTGATAGCAATCAGCCCCAGCATTTT
CASRQDYGGFDSNQPQHF
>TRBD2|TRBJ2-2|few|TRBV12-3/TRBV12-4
TGTGCCAGCTGTAGCGGGATTCCGACCGGGGAGCTGTTTTTT
CASCSGIPTGELFF
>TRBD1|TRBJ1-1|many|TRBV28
TGTGCCAGCAGTTTAGTGGGACAGGGGAACACTGAAGCTTTCTTT
CASSLVGQGNTEAFF
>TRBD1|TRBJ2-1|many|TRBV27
TGTGCCAGCAGTCTAACGGTCCTTGGGGACAGGGTATTCGTGGCGAATGAGCAGTTCTTC
CASSLTVLGDRVFVANEQFF
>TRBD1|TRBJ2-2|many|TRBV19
TGTGCCAGTACCCCTCAGGACAGGACGAACACCGGGGAGCTGTTTTTT
CASTPQDRTNTGELFF
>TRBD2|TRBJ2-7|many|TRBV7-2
TGTGCCAGCAGCTTAGTTACGCGGGGGAGACTAAGATTGAACGAGCAGTACTTC
CASSLVTRGRLRLNEQYF
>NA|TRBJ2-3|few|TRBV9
TGTGCCAGCACCAAGATGAGCGGATTCACAGATACGCAGTATTTT
CASTKMSGFTDTQYF
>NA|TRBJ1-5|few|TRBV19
TGTGCCAGTAGTATAGAACGTCGAGTGGATCAGCCCCAGCATTTT
CASSIERRVDQPQHF
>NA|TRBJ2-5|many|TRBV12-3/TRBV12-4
TGTGCCAGCAGTTTGAATAGCCTCCGGAAGACCCAGTACTTC
CASSLNSLRKTQYF
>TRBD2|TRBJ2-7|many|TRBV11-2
TGTGCCAGCACCCTAACGGGGGGAGACTACGAGCAGTACTTC
CASTLTGGDYEQYF
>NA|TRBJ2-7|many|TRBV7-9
TGTGCCAGCAGCTTCCCCGGCGAGGGAAAGCAGTACTTC
CASSFPGEGKQYF
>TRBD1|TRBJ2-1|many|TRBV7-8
TGTGCCAGCAGCCCCGGACAGGGGAAGATCAATGAGCAGTTCTTC
CASSPGQGKINEQFF